This note documents a single TCR beta chain sequence. Germline CDR1 is SGHVS and CDR2 is FNYEAQ. The CDR3 extends over 15 amino acids. V lost 3 bases and J lost 2, with 12 bases in between. These data come from a study of Ad26.COV2.S vaccination and SARS-CoV-2 variants. Some clones are missing from TCRdb's copy, which holds only in-frame ones; the method was immunoSEQ multiplex PCR. There are around 400,000 clones in the sample; 83% occur only once, and around 7% lies in the top ten. The treatment here: about 20 received Ad26.COV2.S at low or high dose, single or two shots; about five received placebo; per-sample allocation not given. Specimen acquisition occurred on day 63 following the initial vaccine or placebo injection.

The chain couples TRBV7-6 to TRBJ2-3, with D uncertain. The TCR originated in a person between 18 and 59 years old who received the Ad26.COV2.S COVID-19 vaccine or a placebo. Specimen: peripheral blood, collected in a trial of Ad26.COV2.S vaccine versus placebo. The CDR3 sequence: CASSFKRGPTDTQYF. CDR3 nucleotides: TGTGCCAGCAGCTTTAAGCGCGGACCCACAGATACGCAGTATTTT.